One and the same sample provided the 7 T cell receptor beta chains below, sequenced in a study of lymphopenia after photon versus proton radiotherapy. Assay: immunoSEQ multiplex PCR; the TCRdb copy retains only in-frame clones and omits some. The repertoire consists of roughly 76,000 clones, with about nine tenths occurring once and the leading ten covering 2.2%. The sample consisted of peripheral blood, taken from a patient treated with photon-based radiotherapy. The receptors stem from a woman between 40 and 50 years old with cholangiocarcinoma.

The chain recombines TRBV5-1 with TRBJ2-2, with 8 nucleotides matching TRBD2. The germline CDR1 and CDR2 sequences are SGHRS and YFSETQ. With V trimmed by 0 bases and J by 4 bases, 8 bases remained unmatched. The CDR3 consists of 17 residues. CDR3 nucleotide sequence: TGCGCCAGCAGCTTGGCCTTAGCGGGGATGGGCACCGGGGAGCTGTTTTTT. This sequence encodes CASSLALAGMGTGELFF. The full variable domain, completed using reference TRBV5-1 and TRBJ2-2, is KAGVTQTPRYLIKTRGQQVTLSCSPISGHRSVSWYQQTPGQGLQFLFEYFSETQRNKGNFPGRFSGRQFSNSRSEMNVSTLELGDSALYLCASSLALAGMGTGELFFGEGSRLTVL.

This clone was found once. The CDR3 sequence is CASSLTGTRPYEQYF. In DNA form, the CDR3 reads TGTGCCAGCAGCTTAACGGGGACGCGACCCTACGAGCAGTACTTC. The chain couples TRBV7-3 to TRBJ2-7; D possibly uses TRBD1 or TRBD2 (5 bases each). This CDR3 is 15 amino acids long. Looked up from germline, CDR1 is SGHTA and CDR2 is FQGTGA. V was trimmed by 0 bases and J by 2 bases, leaving 11 bases between them.

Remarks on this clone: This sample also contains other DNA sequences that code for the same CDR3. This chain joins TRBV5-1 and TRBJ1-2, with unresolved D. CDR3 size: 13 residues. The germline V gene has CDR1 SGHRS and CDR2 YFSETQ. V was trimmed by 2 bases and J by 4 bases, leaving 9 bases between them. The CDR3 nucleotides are TGCGCCAGCAGCTTCGCAGGATCCTATGGCTACACCTTC. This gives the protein CASSFAGSYGYTF. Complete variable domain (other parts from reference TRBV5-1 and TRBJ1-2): KAGVTQTPRYLIKTRGQQVTLSCSPISGHRSVSWYQQTPGQGLQFLFEYFSETQRNKGNFPGRFSGRQFSNSRSEMNVSTLELGDSALYLCASSFAGSYGYTFGSGTRLTVV.

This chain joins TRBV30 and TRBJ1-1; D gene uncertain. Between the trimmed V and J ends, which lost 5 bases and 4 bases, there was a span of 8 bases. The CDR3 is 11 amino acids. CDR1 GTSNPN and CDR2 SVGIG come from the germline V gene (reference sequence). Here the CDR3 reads CAWGRVTEAFF. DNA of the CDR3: TGTGCCTGGGGTAGAGTCACTGAAGCTTTCTTT. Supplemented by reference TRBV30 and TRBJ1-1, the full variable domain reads SQTIHQWPATLVQPVGSPLSLECTVEGTSNPNLYWYRQAAGRGLQLLFYSVGIGQISSEVPQNLSASRPQDRQFILSSKKLLLSDSGFYLCAWGRVTEAFFGQGTRLTVV.

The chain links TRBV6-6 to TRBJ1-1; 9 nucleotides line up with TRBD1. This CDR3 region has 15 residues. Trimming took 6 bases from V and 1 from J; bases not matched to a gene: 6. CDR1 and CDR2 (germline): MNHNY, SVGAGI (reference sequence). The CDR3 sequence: CASSPRQGGNTEAFF. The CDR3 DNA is TGTGCCAGCAGCCCCCGACAGGGGGGGAACACTGAAGCTTTCTTT.

DNA of the CDR3: TGTGCCACCAGCAGAGAAGAACTCGGTGGAGCTGGAAACACCATATATTTT. It codes for CATSREELGGAGNTIYF. This chain joins TRBV15 and TRBJ1-3; D not certain. With 0 bases removed from V and 2 bases from J, the gap between germline ends came to 14 bases. The germline CDR1 and CDR2 sequences are LNHNV and YYDKDF (reference sequence). This CDR3 comprises 17 residues.

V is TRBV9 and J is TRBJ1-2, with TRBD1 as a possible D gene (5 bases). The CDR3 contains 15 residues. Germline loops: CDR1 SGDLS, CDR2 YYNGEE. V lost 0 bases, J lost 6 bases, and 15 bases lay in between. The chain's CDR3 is CASSVGIGTADGYTF. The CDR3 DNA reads TGTGCCAGCAGCGTAGGGATTGGGACGGCGGATGGCTACACCTTC.